One and the same sample provided the 26 T cell receptor beta chains below, sequenced in a study of blood T cells in healthy people across ages (dated by TCRdb to the mid-2010s). Library preparation employed 5' RACE. The sequencer was an Illumina HiSeq 2500. A second PCR of about 6 to 11 cycles was performed with a sample-barcoded 5' primer and a J-beta primer mix. TCRdb reran the public reads through fastp at Q25 and MiXCR, keeping productive beta chains. Each CDR3 protein gets just one entry, which takes the most common genes and DNA from the rows behind it. Recorded for this sample are 1 million or so distinct CDR3 sequences; approximately 25% of them occurred a single time. 0.65% to 0.75% of the sample belongs to the ten largest clones. The sample was also reused in another study, on T cells of mothers and their children.

Sample: blood. These receptors were obtained from a girl under 10 years old in good health.

Concerning this clonotype: A far bigger clonotype differs at one base, so this is likely a read error. This sequence joins TRBV12-3 or TRBV12-4 and TRBJ2-3; no clear D. CDR3 size: 12 residues. V lost 6 bases, J lost 1 base, and 5 bases lay in between. DNA of the CDR3: TGTGCCAGCAGATTCGGCACAGATACGCAGTATTTT. This codes for CASRFGTDTQYF.

This clonotype was seen repeatedly, ten times or more. The rearrangement joins TRBV9 to TRBJ2-5; D remains ambiguous. The CDR3 is 13 amino acids. Germline CDR1 SGDLS, CDR2 YYNGEE. Deletions cut 4 bases from V and 2 bases from J, with 9 bases between. The CDR3 sequence is CASSNSNQETQYF. The CDR3 nucleotides are TGTGCCAGCAGCAACAGTAATCAAGAGACCCAGTACTTC.

This clonotype was seen a handful of times. The chain joins TRBV5-6 to TRBJ2-5; tentatively, D is TRBD2 (6 bases). V was clipped by 2 bases and J by 5 bases, with 19 bases between them. Looked up from germline, CDR1 is SGHDT and CDR2 is YYEEEE. CDR3 size: 16 residues. The CDR3 DNA reads TGTGCCAGCAGCTTCCCGGAGGAGGGCCCAAGGGAGACCCAGTACTTC. It encodes CASSFPEEGPRETQYF.

This chain links TRBV7-2 with TRBJ1-4; a possible D gene is TRBD1 (6 bases). CDR3 size: 15 residues. Germline V lookup: CDR1 SGHTA, CDR2 FQGNSA. V was trimmed by 2 bases and J by 7 bases, leaving 14 bases between them. The CDR3 here is CASSLPGASGEKLFF. The CDR3 bases are TGTGCCAGCAGCTTACCAGGGGCGTCGGGTGAAAAACTGTTTTTT.

The chain is built from TRBV6-4 and TRBJ2-2; D possibly corresponds to TRBD1 (5 bases). Trimming took off 0 bases at V and 3 bases at J, with 5 bases between the two ends. The germline V gene has CDR1 MRHNA and CDR2 SNTAGT. CDR3 size: 14 residues. The CDR3 bases are TGTGCCAGCAGTGACTCGGGGCACACCGGGGAGCTGTTTTTT. This gives the protein CASSDSGHTGELFF.

The chain is built from TRBV7-2 and TRBJ1-5; tentatively, D is TRBD1 (6 bases). The V end lost 1 base, the J end lost 3 bases, and 10 bases lay between the germline ends. The CDR3 consists of 15 residues. Germline CDR1 and CDR2: SGHTA and FQGNSA. CDR3 DNA: TGTGCCAGCAGCTTAGGGGGGGCCTACAATCAGCCCCAGCATTTT. As protein: CASSLGGAYNQPQHF.

This chain joins TRBV20-1 and TRBJ2-3; D uncertain. This CDR3 contains 14 residues. V lost 0 bases, J lost 2 bases, and 9 bases lay in between. Germline values: CDR1 DFQATT, CDR2 SNEGSKA (reference sequence). The CDR3: CSARDDQVTDTQYF. The CDR3 bases are TGCAGTGCTAGAGATGACCAGGTCACAGATACGCAGTATTTT.

Ten or more counts support this clonotype. The chain has TRBV9 and TRBJ2-1; D possibly uses TRBD1 or TRBD2 (5 bases each). This CDR3 has 15 amino acids. Germline values: CDR1 SGDLS, CDR2 YYNGEE. V lost 0 bases, J lost 2 bases, and 9 bases lay in between. CDR3 sequence: CASSVAGTTYNEQFF. The CDR3, as DNA: TGTGCCAGCAGCGTAGCGGGGACGACCTACAATGAGCAGTTCTTC.

The chain uses TRBV5-4 and TRBJ1-2; D gene unclear. Germline-derived CDR1 and CDR2 are SGHNT and YYREEE (reference sequence). With 0 bases removed from V and 6 bases from J, the gap between germline ends came to 15 bases. The CDR3 runs 15 residues. This chain's CDR3 is CASSLVAGSENGYTF. As DNA, the CDR3 is TGTGCCAGCAGCTTGGTGGCAGGCTCAGAGAATGGCTACACCTTC.

The sample holds a few counts of this clonotype. The rearrangement uses TRBV28 and TRBJ1-2; a weak D match, TRBD1 (5 bases). The V and J ends lost 11 bases and 1 base respectively, with 8 bases between them. Germline assignment: CDR1 MDHEN and CDR2 SYDVKM. The CDR3 contains 11 residues. The CDR3 loop reads CAGRGNYGYTF. CDR3 bases: TGTGCCGGGAGGGGTAACTATGGCTACACCTTC.

The gene calls are TRBV5-1 and TRBJ2-1; 7 positions match TRBD1. The V and J ends lost 2 bases and 7 bases, in that order; junction bases with no gene match: 12. This CDR3 is 16 amino acids long. Germline V gene data show CDR1 as SGHRS and CDR2 as YFSETQ. In nucleotides, the CDR3 is TGCGCCAGCAGCTTCTTACAGGGGTTGGTGGAGAATGAGCAGTTCTTC. Encoded protein: CASSFLQGLVENEQFF.

Only a few counts were recorded for this clonotype. The chain couples TRBV12-3 or TRBV12-4 to TRBJ2-6, with 7 bases that match TRBD2. The J segment lost 2 bases and the V segment lost 6 bases, leaving 7 bases of the junction unmatched. The CDR3 runs 16 residues. The CDR3 DNA reads TGTGCCAGCAGCCCCTGGGAGGGAACTGGGGCCAACGTCCTGACTTTC. Its translation is CASSPWEGTGANVLTF.

In this sample, this clonotype turned up a few times. The V and J genes are TRBV29-1 and TRBJ2-5, with 7 positions matching TRBD1. CDR3 length equals 13 residues. Germline V lookup: CDR1 SQVTM, CDR2 ANQGSEA. Losses at the gene ends were 6 bases for V and 11 bases for J; bases not matched to a gene: 15. The CDR3 sequence is CSVQGVLLGEQYF. The DNA for the CDR3 is TGCAGCGTGCAGGGGGTCCTTCTGGGTGAGCAGTACTTC.

In DNA form, the CDR3 reads TGTGCCAGCAGTTATATTGCGAGCCCTAGCTATGGCTACACCTTC. This sequence encodes CASSYIASPSYGYTF. The chain combines TRBV6-6 with TRBJ1-2; D not resolved. The CDR3 contains 15 residues. V was pared by 3 bases and J by 4 bases, with 15 bases between. Germline CDR1 MNHNY, CDR2 SVGAGI (reference sequence).

The chain carries TRBV28 and TRBJ2-4; D not resolved. This CDR3 has 15 amino acids. Deletions cut 1 base from V and 0 bases from J, with 7 bases between. Germline-derived CDR1 and CDR2 are MDHEN and SYDVKM. This CDR3 is CASSLSWTAKNIQYF. The CDR3 nucleotides read TGTGCCAGCAGTTTATCCTGGACAGCCAAAAACATTCAGTACTTC.

Only a few counts were recorded for this clonotype. The rearrangement links TRBV5-1 to TRBJ1-1, with D unresolved. Germline CDR1 is SGHRS and CDR2 is YFSETQ. The CDR3 consists of 15 residues. V dropped 3 bases and J dropped 1 base, with 13 bases sitting between them. In DNA form, the CDR3 reads TGCGCCAGCAGCTGGACGACGCGGGGGAACACTGAAGCTTTCTTT. This gives the protein CASSWTTRGNTEAFF.

The rearrangement links TRBV19 to TRBJ2-5; D could derive from TRBD1 or TRBD2 (5 bases each). The J call is uncertain, as TRBJ2-7 better fits the DNA end. The CDR3 spans 14 residues. In germline, CDR1 is LNHDA, CDR2 SQIVND (reference sequence). The CDR3 region has the DNA TGTGCCAGTAGTACACCGGGACGGATTCGCGAGCAGTACTTC. Protein product: CASSTPGRIREQYF.

The rearrangement uses TRBV29-1 and TRBJ2-5; TRBD2 might be the D (6 bases). CDR3 length: 14 residues. Germline-derived CDR1 and CDR2 are SQVTM and ANQGSEA. Trimming left V 8 bases short and J 5 bases short, with 21 bases between. This CDR3 is CSFAGLVAVETQYF. The DNA for the CDR3 is TGCAGCTTTGCGGGATTGGTAGCTGTGGAGACCCAGTACTTC.

This clonotype appeared a few times. V is TRBV2 and J is TRBJ2-4; tentatively, D is TRBD2 (5 bases). CDR1 is SNHLY, CDR2 FYNNEI, per germline. This CDR3 region has 15 residues. V lost 3 bases and J lost 8, with 17 bases in between. In nucleotides, the CDR3 is TGTGCCAGCAGTGAGTCCCCGCAGCGGCGGGACATTCAGTACTTC. As protein: CASSESPQRRDIQYF.

Regarding this clonotype: This likely comes from a read error, as the CDR3 has no conserved phenylalanine or tryptophan at its end. The V and J genes are TRBV20-1 and TRBJ2-4; 13 bases line up with TRBD2. V lost 6 bases to trimming and J lost 1 base; unmatched junction nucleotides: 0. CDR3 length equals 14 residues. Per germline, CDR1 DFQATT and CDR2 SNEGSKA (reference sequence). As DNA, the CDR3 is TGCAGTGCGACTAGCGGGAGGGCCAAAAACATTCAGTACCTC. Translating it yields CSATSGRAKNIQYL.

V is TRBV28 and J is TRBJ2-1, with D possibly TRBD1 on 5 matching bases. The CDR3 totals 14 residues. Germline assignment: CDR1 MDHEN and CDR2 SYDVKM. The V gene lost 2 bases and the J gene lost 4 bases, with 9 bases spanning the gap. CDR3 DNA: TGTGCCAGCAGTTTAGGTAGACAGTACAATGAGCAGTTCTTC. Translation: CASSLGRQYNEQFF.

The chain uses TRBV5-4 and TRBJ2-1, with 9 nucleotides matching TRBD1. J gave up 2 bases and V 3 bases, and 3 bases lay outside the gene matches. The CDR3 runs to 15 residues. Per germline, CDR1 SGHNT and CDR2 YYREEE (reference sequence). CDR3 nucleotide sequence: TGTGCCAGCAGCTCGGGACAGGGCGCCTACAATGAGCAGTTCTTC. It yields the protein CASSSGQGAYNEQFF. The full variable domain, its missing parts supplied by reference TRBV5-4 and TRBJ2-1, is ETGVTQSPTHLIKTRGQQVTLRCSSQSGHNTVSWYQQALGQGPQFIFQYYREEENGRGNFPPRFSGLQFPNYSSELNVNALELDDSALYLCASSSGQGAYNEQFFGPGTRLTVL.

The chain employs TRBV12-3 or TRBV12-4 and TRBJ2-3; TRBD2 aligns across 8 bases. Germline trimming cut 3 bases from V and 1 base from J; bases unmatched to any gene: 3. This CDR3 has 15 residues. DNA of the CDR3: TGTGCCAGCAGTTTGACGGGGGGGCGCACAGATACGCAGTATTTT. This sequence encodes CASSLTGGRTDTQYF.

The rearrangement uses TRBV4-1 and TRBJ1-1, with D perhaps matching TRBD1 (5 bases). The CDR3 contains 14 residues. V lost 3 bases to trimming and J lost 7 bases, with 15 bases between them. Germline V CDR1 and CDR2: MGHRA, YSYEKL. The CDR3 loop is CASSHTAGGFEAFF. The CDR3 nucleotides read TGCGCCAGCAGCCACACCGCCGGGGGTTTTGAAGCTTTCTTT.

This sequence joins TRBV12-3 or TRBV12-4 and TRBJ2-5; D not certain. The CDR3 is made up of 13 amino acids. Trimming took 5 bases from V and 1 from J, leaving 8 bases between them. In DNA form, the CDR3 reads TGTGCCAGCAGTAAAGACACCCAAGAGACCCAGTACTTC. Translated: CASSKDTQETQYF.

This clonotype appeared a few times. The rearrangement joins TRBV10-3 to TRBJ1-1, with D uncertain. The CDR3 has 14 residues. The ends were cut back, 6 bases at V and 8 bases at J, with 19 bases in the middle. In germline, CDR1 is ENHRY, CDR2 SYGVKD. CDR3 region: CAIRLDPDIVEAFF. CDR3 DNA sequence: TGTGCCATCAGACTTGACCCGGATATAGTAGAAGCTTTCTTT.